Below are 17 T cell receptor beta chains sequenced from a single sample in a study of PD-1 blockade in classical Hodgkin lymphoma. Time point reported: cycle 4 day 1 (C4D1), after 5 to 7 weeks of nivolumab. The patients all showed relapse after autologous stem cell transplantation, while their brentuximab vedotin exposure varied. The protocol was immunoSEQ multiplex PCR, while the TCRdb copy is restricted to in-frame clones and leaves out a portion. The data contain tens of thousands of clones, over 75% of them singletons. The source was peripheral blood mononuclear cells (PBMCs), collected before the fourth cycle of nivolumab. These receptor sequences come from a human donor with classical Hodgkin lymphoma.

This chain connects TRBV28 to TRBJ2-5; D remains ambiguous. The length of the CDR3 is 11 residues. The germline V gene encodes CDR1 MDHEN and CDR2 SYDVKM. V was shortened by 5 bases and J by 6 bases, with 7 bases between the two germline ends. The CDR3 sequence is CASSPMKTQYF. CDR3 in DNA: TGTGCCAGCAGTCCCATGAAGACCCAGTACTTC.

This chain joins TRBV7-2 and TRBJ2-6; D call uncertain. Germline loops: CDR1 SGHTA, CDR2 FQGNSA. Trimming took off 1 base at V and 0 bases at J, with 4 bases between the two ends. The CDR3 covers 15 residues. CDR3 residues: CASSLVFSGANVLTF. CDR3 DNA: TGTGCCAGCAGCTTAGTTTTCTCTGGGGCCAACGTCCTGACTTTC.

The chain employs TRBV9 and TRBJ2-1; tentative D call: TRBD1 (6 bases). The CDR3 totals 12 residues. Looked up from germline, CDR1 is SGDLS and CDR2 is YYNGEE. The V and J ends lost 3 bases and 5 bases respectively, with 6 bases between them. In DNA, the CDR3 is TGTGCCAGCAGCGACAGGGACAATGAGCAGTTCTTC. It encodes CASSDRDNEQFF.

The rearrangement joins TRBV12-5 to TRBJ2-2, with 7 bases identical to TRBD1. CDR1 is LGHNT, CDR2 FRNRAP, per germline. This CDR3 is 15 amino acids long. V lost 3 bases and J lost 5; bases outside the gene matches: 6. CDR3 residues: CASGFGAGGTGELFF. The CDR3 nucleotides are TGTGCTAGTGGTTTTGGGGCAGGGGGTACCGGGGAGCTGTTTTTT.

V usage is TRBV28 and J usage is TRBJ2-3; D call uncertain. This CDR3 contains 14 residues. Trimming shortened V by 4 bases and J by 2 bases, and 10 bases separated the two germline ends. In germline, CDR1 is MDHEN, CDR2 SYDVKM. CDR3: CASSSSDDTDTQYF. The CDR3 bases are TGTGCCAGCAGTTCCTCGGATGACACAGATACGCAGTATTTT. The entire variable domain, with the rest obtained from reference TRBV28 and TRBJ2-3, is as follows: DVKVTQSSRYLVKRTGEKVFLECVQDMDHENMFWYRQDPGLGLRLIYFSYDVKMKEKGDIPEGYSVSREKKERFSLILESASTNQTSMYLCASSSSDDTDTQYFGPGTRLTVL.

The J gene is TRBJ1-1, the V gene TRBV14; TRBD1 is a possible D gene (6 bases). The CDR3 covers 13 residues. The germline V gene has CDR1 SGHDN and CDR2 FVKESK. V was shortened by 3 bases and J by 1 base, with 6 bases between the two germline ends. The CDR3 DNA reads TGTGCCAGCAGCCACAGGGGGAACACTGAAGCTTTCTTT. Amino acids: CASSHRGNTEAFF. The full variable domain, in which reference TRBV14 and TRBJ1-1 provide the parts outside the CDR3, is EAGVTQFPSHSVIEKGQTVTLRCDPISGHDNLYWYRRVMGKEIKFLLHFVKESKQDESGMPNNRFLAERTGGTYSTLKVQPAELEDSGVYFCASSHRGNTEAFFGQGTRLTVV.

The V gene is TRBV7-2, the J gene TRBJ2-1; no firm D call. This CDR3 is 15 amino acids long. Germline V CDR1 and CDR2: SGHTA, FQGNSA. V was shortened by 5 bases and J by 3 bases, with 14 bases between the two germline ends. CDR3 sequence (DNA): TGTGCCAGCAGCGCGCACCCGATGTTCTACAATGAGCAGTTCTTC. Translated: CASSAHPMFYNEQFF. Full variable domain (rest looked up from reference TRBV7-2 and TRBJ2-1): GAGVSQSPSNKVTEKGKDVELRCDPISGHTALYWYRQSLGQGLEFLIYFQGNSAPDKSGLPSDRFSAERTGGSVSTLTIQRTQQEDSAVYLCASSAHPMFYNEQFFGPGTRLTVL.

CDR3 amino acids: CSVELGGRGFNTEAFF. CDR3 nucleotide sequence: TGCAGCGTTGAACTCGGGGGCCGAGGATTTAACACTGAAGCTTTCTTT. The rearrangement joins TRBV29-1 to TRBJ1-1, with D perhaps matching TRBD1 (6 bases). V was cut by 2 bases and J by 2 bases, with 18 bases left in between. The CDR3 contains 16 residues. CDR1 and CDR2 from the germline V gene are SQVTM and ANQGSEA.

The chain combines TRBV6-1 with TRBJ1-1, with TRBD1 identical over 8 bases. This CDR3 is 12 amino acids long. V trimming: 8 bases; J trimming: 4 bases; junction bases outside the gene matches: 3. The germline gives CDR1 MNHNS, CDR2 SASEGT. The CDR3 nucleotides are TGTGCCAGCCAAGGGACAGGCACTGAAGCTTTCTTT. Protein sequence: CASQGTGTEAFF.

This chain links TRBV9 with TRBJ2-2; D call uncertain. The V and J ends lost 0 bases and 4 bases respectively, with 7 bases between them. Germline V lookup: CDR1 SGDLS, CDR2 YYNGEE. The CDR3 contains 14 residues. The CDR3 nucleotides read TGTGCCAGCAGCGTAGGTCCCGGCACCGGGGAGCTGTTTTTT. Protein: CASSVGPGTGELFF.

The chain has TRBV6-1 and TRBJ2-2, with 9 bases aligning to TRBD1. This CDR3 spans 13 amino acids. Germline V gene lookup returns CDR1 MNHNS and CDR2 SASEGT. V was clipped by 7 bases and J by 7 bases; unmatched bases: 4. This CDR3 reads CASIPGQGGELFF. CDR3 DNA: TGTGCCAGCATCCCGGGACAGGGCGGGGAGCTGTTTTTT.

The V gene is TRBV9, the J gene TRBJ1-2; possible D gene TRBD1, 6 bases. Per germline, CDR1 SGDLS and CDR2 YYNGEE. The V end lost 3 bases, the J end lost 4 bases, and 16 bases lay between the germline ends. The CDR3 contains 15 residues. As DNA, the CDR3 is TGTGCCAGCAGCGGGAGCTCAGGGGACTCCTATGGCTACACCTTC. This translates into CASSGSSGDSYGYTF.

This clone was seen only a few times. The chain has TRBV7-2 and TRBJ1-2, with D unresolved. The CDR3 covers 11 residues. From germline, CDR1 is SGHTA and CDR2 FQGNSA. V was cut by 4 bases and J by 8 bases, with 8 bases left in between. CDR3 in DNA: TGTGCCAGCAGCTCGCACCTAGGCTACACCTTC. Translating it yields CASSSHLGYTF.

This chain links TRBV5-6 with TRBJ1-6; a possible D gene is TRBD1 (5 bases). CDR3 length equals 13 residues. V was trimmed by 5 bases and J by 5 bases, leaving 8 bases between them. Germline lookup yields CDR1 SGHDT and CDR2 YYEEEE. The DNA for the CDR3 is TGTGCCAGCAGTGACAGAGATAATTCACCCCTCCACTTT. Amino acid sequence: CASSDRDNSPLHF.

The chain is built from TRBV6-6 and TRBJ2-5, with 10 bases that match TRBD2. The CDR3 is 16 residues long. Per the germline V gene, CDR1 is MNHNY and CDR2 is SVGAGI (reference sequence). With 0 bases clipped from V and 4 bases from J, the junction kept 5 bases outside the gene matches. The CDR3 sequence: CASSYSGTSVTETQYF. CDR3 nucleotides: TGTGCCAGCAGTTACTCCGGGACTAGCGTCACAGAGACCCAGTACTTC.

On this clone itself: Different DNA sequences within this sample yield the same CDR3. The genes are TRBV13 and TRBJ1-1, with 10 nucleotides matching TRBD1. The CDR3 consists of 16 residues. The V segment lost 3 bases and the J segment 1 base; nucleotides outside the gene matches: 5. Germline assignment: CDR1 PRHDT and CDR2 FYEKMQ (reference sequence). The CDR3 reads CASSFGTGVANTEAFF. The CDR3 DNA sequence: TGTGCCAGCAGCTTCGGGACAGGGGTGGCGAACACTGAAGCTTTCTTT.

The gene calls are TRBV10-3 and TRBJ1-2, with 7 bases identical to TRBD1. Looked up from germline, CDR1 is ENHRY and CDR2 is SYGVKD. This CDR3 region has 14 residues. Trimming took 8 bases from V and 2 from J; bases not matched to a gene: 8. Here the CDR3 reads CAIPGTEENYGYTF. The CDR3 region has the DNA TGTGCCATCCCTGGGACAGAAGAGAACTATGGCTACACCTTC.